The 24 T cell receptor beta chains below come from one sample, sequenced in a study of blood T cell repertoires in COVID-19. Assay used: immunoSEQ multiplex PCR; TCRdb lists only in-frame clones, some missing. The sample holds around 190,000 clones, less than 85% seen once. The sequencing sample was made of peripheral blood. These receptors originate from a woman in her forties or fifties with acute or convalescent COVID-19.

The rearrangement joins TRBV7-8 to TRBJ1-2; 7 nucleotides line up with TRBD1. The CDR3 is 15 residues long. CDR1 is SGHVS and CDR2 is FQNEAQ in the germline V gene. V trimming: 1 base; J trimming: 8 bases; junction bases outside the gene matches: 10. CDR3 sequence: CASSLVGQELGGYTF. CDR3 nucleotides: TGTGCCAGCAGCTTAGTTGGACAGGAACTGGGAGGCTACACCTTC.

The chain joins TRBV30 to TRBJ2-5; the match to TRBD1 covers 7 bases. Germline trimming cut 1 base from V and 4 bases from J; bases unmatched to any gene: 6. Per germline, CDR1 GTSNPN and CDR2 SVGIG (reference sequence). The CDR3 is made up of 14 amino acids. In DNA, the CDR3 is TGTGCCTGGAGTGCAGACAGGGCTGGAGAGACCCAGTACTTC. Amino acids: CAWSADRAGETQYF.

The chain employs TRBV2 and TRBJ2-4; a weak D match, TRBD1 (5 bases). The CDR3 has 19 residues. V lost 8 bases, J lost 0 bases, and 26 bases lay in between. The V gene's germline CDR1 is SNHLY and CDR2 FYNNEI. CDR3 sequence: CASSLSPSDTGLAKNIQYF. The DNA for the CDR3 is TGTGCCAGCTCTCTATCTCCGTCGGACACCGGCCTAGCCAAAAACATTCAGTACTTC.

This CDR3 is CASSYMNRGEGYTF. In DNA form, the CDR3 reads TGTGCCAGCAGTTACATGAACAGGGGCGAGGGCTACACCTTC. The chain carries TRBV6-6 and TRBJ1-2; 7 bases are a match to TRBD1. Germline V gene lookup returns CDR1 MNHNY and CDR2 SVGAGI (reference sequence). This CDR3 has 14 residues. V lost 2 bases, J lost 8 bases, and 8 bases stayed unmatched.

J is TRBJ1-5 and V is TRBV19; D gene uncertain. The CDR3 loop spans 14 amino acids. Germline V gene sequence: CDR1 LNHDA, CDR2 SQIVND (reference sequence). V shed 3 bases and J shed 6 bases, with 12 bases lying between them. The CDR3 DNA is TGTGCCAGTAGTATGCCCCCCCCCAGTCAGCCCCAGCATTTT. Protein product: CASSMPPPSQPQHF.

The chain uses TRBV19 and TRBJ1-1; D is unresolved. This CDR3 is 21 amino acids long. The V gene's germline CDR1 is LNHDA and CDR2 SQIVND (reference sequence). V lost 0 bases, J lost 9 bases, and 35 bases lay in between. For the CDR3, the DNA is TGTGCCAGTAGTATAGAGGCAGTGGAGGGAAAGTTAAGGTCTCGTAGGTCTAAAGCTTTCTTT. Translated, it gives CASSIEAVEGKLRSRRSKAFF.

This clone was observed once. The chain links TRBV10-3 to TRBJ1-2, with D possibly TRBD1 on 5 matching bases. Trimming stripped 4 bases from V and 5 bases from J, with 17 bases between. The CDR3 has 15 amino acids. Germline V lookup: CDR1 ENHRY, CDR2 SYGVKD. The CDR3 DNA follows: TGTGCCATCAGTGTCCTCCCCCAGGGCGCGTATGGCTACACCTTC. Translated, it gives CAISVLPQGAYGYTF.

The chain links TRBV2 to TRBJ1-1; D is ambiguous. The CDR3 is 14 residues long. Trimming shortened V by 6 bases and J by 0 bases, and 11 bases separated the two germline ends. The germline gives CDR1 SNHLY, CDR2 FYNNEI. CDR3 residues: CASRAQLMNTEAFF. DNA for the CDR3: TGTGCCAGCAGGGCACAGCTCATGAACACTGAAGCTTTCTTT. Full variable domain (outside the CDR3, taken from reference TRBV2 and TRBJ1-1): EPEVTQTPSHQVTQMGQEVILRCVPISNHLYFYWYRQILGQKVEFLVSFYNNEISEKSEIFDDQFSVERPDGSNFTLKIRSTKLEDSAMYFCASRAQLMNTEAFFGQGTRLTVV.

This rearrangement joins TRBV28 to TRBJ1-5; the D gene is possibly TRBD1 (6 bases). The CDR3 is 14 amino acids. V was clipped by 7 bases and J by 7 bases, with 17 bases between them. Germline loops: CDR1 MDHEN, CDR2 SYDVKM. The CDR3 DNA reads TGTGCCAGCACTGGGCAGGGGAAGGGCCAGCCCCAGCATTTT. Amino acid sequence: CASTGQGKGQPQHF.

The chain combines TRBV5-6 with TRBJ1-5; a weak D match, TRBD1 (6 bases). V dropped 4 bases and J dropped 3 bases, with 11 bases sitting between them. This CDR3 comprises 14 residues. The germline gives CDR1 SGHDT, CDR2 YYEEEE. CDR3 bases: TGTGCCAGCAGCATCGACAGGCTCAATCAGCCCCAGCATTTT. This gives the protein CASSIDRLNQPQHF. Full variable domain (missing parts from reference TRBV5-6 and TRBJ1-5): DAGVTQSPTHLIKTRGQQVTLRCSPKSGHDTVSWYQQALGQGPQFIFQYYEEEERQRGNFPDRFSGHQFPNYSSELNVNALLLGDSALYLCASSIDRLNQPQHFGDGTRLSIL.

V and J are TRBV5-1 and TRBJ2-6; a possible D gene is TRBD1 (6 bases). The V and J ends lost 0 bases and 4 bases respectively, with 11 bases between them. Per germline, CDR1 SGHRS and CDR2 YFSETQ. This CDR3 contains 16 residues. CDR3 sequence (DNA): TGCGCCAGCAGCTTGGAGAACAGGGTCGGGGCCAACGTCCTGACTTTC. This gives the protein CASSLENRVGANVLTF.

The chain joins TRBV4-2 to TRBJ1-1; D not resolved. This CDR3 is built from 15 residues. The germline gives CDR1 LGHNA, CDR2 YNFKEQ. V dropped 1 base and J dropped 5 bases, with 14 bases sitting between them. Here the CDR3 DNA reads TGTGCCAGCAGCCAAGCCTTCTATTCGGTGACTGAAGCTTTCTTT. This translates into CASSQAFYSVTEAFF.

The J gene is TRBJ1-3, the V gene TRBV11-2; no reliable D call. The germline gives CDR1 SGHAT, CDR2 FQNNGV. CDR3 length: 17 amino acids. V lost 2 bases, J lost 0 bases, and 14 bases lay in between. For the CDR3, the DNA is TGTGCCAGCAGCTTATCTGGTGCAGGAAGCTCTGGAAACACCATATATTTT. Translation: CASSLSGAGSSGNTIYF.

The J gene is TRBJ1-4, the V gene TRBV28; perhaps TRBD1 as D (5 bases). The CDR3 has 14 amino acids. CDR1 MDHEN and CDR2 SYDVKM come from the germline V gene. The V end lost 6 bases, the J end lost 4 bases, and 12 bases lay between the germline ends. This chain's CDR3 is CASSSRQHNEKLFF. CDR3 in DNA: TGTGCCAGCAGCTCGAGACAGCATAATGAAAAACTGTTTTTT.

This clone was counted between two and nine times. The chain combines TRBV27 with TRBJ1-5; no clear D gene. V shed 7 bases and J shed 2 bases, with 36 bases lying between them. In germline, CDR1 is MNHEY, CDR2 SMNVEV (reference sequence). CDR3 length equals 22 residues. The CDR3 coding sequence is TGTGCCAGCACCTTCTGGCCGGGAACCGCTGCCACCGCAGGATTCGGCAATCAGCCCCAGCATTTT. Residues: CASTFWPGTAATAGFGNQPQHF.

The chain uses TRBV12-3 or TRBV12-4 and TRBJ2-1, with TRBD1 as a possible D gene (5 bases). Trimming stripped 2 bases from V and 9 bases from J, with 8 bases between. This CDR3 has 12 residues. The CDR3 DNA reads TGTGCCAGCAGTTTACAAGGGGCTGAGCAGTTCTTC. As protein: CASSLQGAEQFF.

The rearrangement links TRBV3-1 (or the pseudogene TRBV3-2) to TRBJ1-2, with no clear D. With 0 bases removed from V and 5 bases from J, the gap between germline ends came to 10 bases. The CDR3 covers 14 residues. CDR1 and CDR2 from the germline V gene are LGHDT and YNNKEL (reference sequence). The CDR3 DNA follows: TGTGCCAGCAGCCAAGACGGGAGCGGGTATGGCTACACCTTC. Translated, it gives CASSQDGSGYGYTF.

This clone was observed a handful of times. CDR3 nucleotide sequence: TGTGCCAGCAGTGAATCCGCCGGGACAGGGCGCTATGGCTACACCTTC. This encodes CASSESAGTGRYGYTF. The rearrangement uses TRBV25-1 and TRBJ1-2; 9 positions match TRBD1. This CDR3 contains 16 residues. V was clipped by 1 base and J by 4 bases; unmatched bases: 7. Germline lookup yields CDR1 MGHDK and CDR2 SYGVNS.

The chain links TRBV4-3 to TRBJ1-4, with D possibly being TRBD1 (5 bases). Germline V gene lookup returns CDR1 LGHNA and CDR2 YSLEER. V dropped 1 base and J dropped 0 bases, with 9 bases sitting between them. The CDR3 is 16 residues long. The CDR3 bases are TGCGCCAGCAGCCAAGTAGGGGTTGCAACTAATGAAAAACTGTTTTTT. Residues: CASSQVGVATNEKLFF.

The chain couples TRBV6-5 to TRBJ2-7, with TRBD1 as a possible D gene (5 bases). Trimming cost V 6 bases and J 2 bases, with 14 bases left between them. The CDR3 consists of 14 residues. Germline assignment: CDR1 MNHEY and CDR2 SVGAGI. The CDR3 bases are TGTGCCAGCAGCTCCGCGACAGTAACCTACGAGCAGTACTTC. Protein: CASSSATVTYEQYF.

CDR3 protein: CATLQGAREQYF. The DNA of the CDR3 is TGTGCCACCTTACAGGGGGCTAGGGAGCAGTACTTC. This chain links TRBV6-6 with TRBJ2-7; TRBD1 aligns across 9 bases. Looked up from germline, CDR1 is MNHNY and CDR2 is SVGAGI (reference sequence). Trimming cost V 10 bases and J 7 bases; bases outside gene matches: 8. The CDR3 contains 12 residues.

The chain carries TRBV12-5 and TRBJ2-2; no definite D call. CDR1 and CDR2 from the germline V gene are LGHNT and FRNRAP. V was trimmed by 3 bases and J by 2 bases, leaving 13 bases between them. The CDR3 is 16 residues long. The CDR3 nucleotides read TGTGCTAGTGGTTTACAACAGTACGTTAACACCGGGGAGCTGTTTTTT. It is translated as CASGLQQYVNTGELFF.

The chain recombines TRBV27 with TRBJ1-1; D unclear. V dropped 4 bases and J dropped 5 bases, with 11 bases sitting between them. Germline V lookup: CDR1 MNHEY, CDR2 SMNVEV (reference sequence). This CDR3 has 13 residues. The CDR3 is CASSSRPGTEAFF. CDR3 nucleotides: TGTGCCAGCAGTTCCCGACCGGGGACTGAAGCTTTCTTT.

The V gene is TRBV25-1, the J gene TRBJ2-5; tentatively, D is TRBD1 (6 bases). Germline assignment: CDR1 MGHDK and CDR2 SYGVNS. The CDR3 has 15 residues. V shed 6 bases and J shed 2 bases, with 16 bases lying between them. The CDR3, as DNA: TGTGCCAGCAGGAAAAAGGACAGAAGGCAAGAGACCCAGTACTTC. Residues: CASRKKDRRQETQYF.